Below are 27 T cell receptor beta chains sequenced from a single sample in a study of blood T cell repertoires in COVID-19 (dated by TCRdb to the early 2020s). The library was built by means of the immunoSEQ multiplex PCR assay. Drawn from immuneACCESS, this table holds only the in-frame rearrangements with V and J called that TCRdb kept. Clones are partly lost; checked studies trace under half to an unresolved V gene and leave the rest unexplained. This sample lists 75,000 to 90,000 clones; around nine tenths were detected once. The ten largest clones take up 4.5% to 6% of the sample. Input material: peripheral blood. The receptors here all came from a man aged 50 or older with active or convalescent COVID-19.

The chain recombines TRBV23-1 with TRBJ2-2, with D maybe TRBD1 (6 bases). TRBV23-1 is reported as an ORF; its role is uncertain. V was shortened by 3 bases and J by 5 bases, with 7 bases between the two germline ends. CDR3 length: 13 amino acids. DNA of the CDR3: TGCGCCAGCAGTCATACAGGGACCGGGGAGCTGTTTTTT. Translated, it gives CASSHTGTGELFF.

V usage is TRBV28 and J usage is TRBJ2-3; D gene uncertain. CDR1 is MDHEN, CDR2 SYDVKM, per germline. The length of the CDR3 is 14 residues. Trimming cost V 6 bases and J 2 bases, with 12 bases left between them. The CDR3 DNA is TGTGCCAGCAGCCTTCTTACTTCCACAGATACGCAGTATTTT. It translates to CASSLLTSTDTQYF.

A single count supports this clone. Written as DNA, the CDR3 is TGTGCCAGCTCACCAGGTGCTGCAACTAATAATGAAAAACTGTTTTTT. The encoded protein is CASSPGAATNNEKLFF. The chain carries TRBV18 and TRBJ1-4; D remains unclear. V lost 2 bases, J lost 4 bases, and 14 bases lay in between. Germline CDR1 is KGHSH and CDR2 is LQKENI. This CDR3 is built from 16 residues.

The chain combines TRBV2 with TRBJ2-7; TRBD1 matches at 8 bases. CDR3 size: 12 residues. Germline V gene data show CDR1 as SNHLY and CDR2 as FYNNEI. J was trimmed by 5 bases and V by 8 bases; bases with no gene match: 5. DNA for the CDR3: TGTGCCAGCGGGGTGACAGGGGACGAGCAGTACGTC. It encodes CASGVTGDEQYV.

The chain joins TRBV7-9 to TRBJ2-5; D perhaps matches TRBD1 (6 bases). With 2 bases removed from V and 5 bases from J, the gap between germline ends came to 12 bases. The CDR3 runs to 14 residues. The germline gives CDR1 SEHNR, CDR2 FQNEAQ (reference sequence). DNA for the CDR3: TGTGCCAGCAGCTTACCGGGACACCCGGAGACCCAGTACTTC. It encodes CASSLPGHPETQYF.

This chain links TRBV5-4 with TRBJ2-3; D is unresolved. V lost 0 bases, J lost 0 bases, and 5 bases lay in between. There are 14 residues in the CDR3. In germline, CDR1 is SGHNT, CDR2 YYREEE (reference sequence). This CDR3 is CASSLAASTDTQYF. CDR3 DNA sequence: TGTGCCAGCAGCTTGGCCGCGAGCACAGATACGCAGTATTTT.

The J gene is TRBJ2-1, the V gene TRBV11-2; no reliable D call. CDR1 is SGHAT, CDR2 FQNNGV, per germline. Trimming removed 5 bases at V and 2 bases at J, with 7 bases between. There are 13 residues in the CDR3. Here the CDR3 DNA reads TGTGCCAGCAGCCAAGCTACCTACAATGAGCAGTTCTTC. This encodes CASSQATYNEQFF.

V gene TRBV2 combines with J gene TRBJ2-3; 9 bases map to TRBD2. Per germline, CDR1 SNHLY and CDR2 FYNNEI. J lost 5 bases, V lost 8 bases, and 8 bases had no gene match. The length of the CDR3 is 14 residues. CDR3 nucleotides: TGTGCCAGCGGAGCGGTGCGGGGGGGAGATACGCAGTATTTT. Its protein is CASGAVRGGDTQYF.

The V and J genes are TRBV21-1 and TRBJ1-5. TRBV21-1 counts as a pseudogene. The CDR3 is 15 residues long. CDR3 DNA: TGTGCCAGCAGCAAAATCAGGGAGGTCCGTCAGCCCCAGCATTTT. It yields the protein CASSKIREVRQPQHF.

The chain carries TRBV19 and TRBJ2-5, with 7 bases identical to TRBD1. CDR1 LNHDA and CDR2 SQIVND come from the germline V gene (reference sequence). CDR3 size: 14 residues. Trimming cost V 5 bases and J 5 bases; bases outside gene matches: 8. CDR3 sequence (DNA): TGTGCCAGTAGTCAGGGAAGGGGGCGGGAGACCCAGTACTTC. Encoded protein: CASSQGRGRETQYF. Looking up the rest from reference TRBV19 and TRBJ2-5 gives the full variable domain: DGGITQSPKYLFRKEGQNVTLSCEQNLNHDAMYWYRQDPGQGLRLIYYSQIVNDFQKGDIAEGYSVSREKKESFPLTVTSAQKNPTAFYLCASSQGRGRETQYFGPGTRLLVL.

The chain employs TRBV11-2 and TRBJ1-6; TRBD1 aligns across 11 bases. V was pared by 4 bases and J by 5 bases, with 4 bases of the junction left unmatched. Germline V gives CDR1 SGHAT, CDR2 FQNNGV. This CDR3 region has 16 residues. The CDR3 DNA follows: TGTGCCAGCAGCTCAACGGGACAGGGGGATAATTCACCCCTCCACTTT. Translating gives CASSSTGQGDNSPLHF.

This clone occurred once. V and J are TRBV18 and TRBJ2-1; maybe TRBD2 (5 bases). Germline CDR1 KGHSH, CDR2 LQKENI. This CDR3 is built from 17 residues. Between the trimmed V and J ends, which lost 3 bases and 4 bases, there was a span of 19 bases. CDR3 sequence: CASSPQDTGWVYNEQFF. CDR3 DNA sequence: TGTGCCAGCTCACCCCAAGATACGGGATGGGTATACAATGAGCAGTTCTTC.

Written as DNA, the CDR3 is TGTGCCAGCAGCTTAACGGTGAACACTGAAGCTTTCTTT. Its translation is CASSLTVNTEAFF. The chain links TRBV7-8 to TRBJ1-1; D is uncertain. Per the germline V gene, CDR1 is SGHVS and CDR2 is FQNEAQ. Trimming took off 2 bases at V and 0 bases at J, with 4 bases between the two ends. The CDR3 consists of 13 residues.

The rearrangement uses TRBV19 and TRBJ1-4; D not certain. Trimming removed 6 bases at V and 0 bases at J, with 11 bases between. The germline gives CDR1 LNHDA, CDR2 SQIVND (reference sequence). The CDR3 has 15 amino acids. The CDR3 loop reads CASSPQVATNEKLFF. The CDR3 nucleotides read TGTGCCAGTAGCCCCCAGGTTGCAACTAATGAAAAACTGTTTTTT.

The sample holds one count of this clone. The J gene is TRBJ2-5, the V gene TRBV7-7, with 8 bases identical to TRBD2. The junction had 8 bases not matched to a gene; V was cut back by 3 bases and J by 5 bases. This CDR3 region has 15 residues. Looked up from germline, CDR1 is SSHAT and CDR2 is FNYEAQ (reference sequence). In DNA, the CDR3 is TGTGCCAGCAGCTTGAACAGCGGGGGTGGGGAGACCCAGTACTTC. This sequence encodes CASSLNSGGGETQYF.

The table lists this clone with a count of one. The chain has TRBV7-8 and TRBJ2-2; no definite D call. With 4 bases removed from V and 0 bases from J, the gap between germline ends came to 6 bases. Germline V gene sequence: CDR1 SGHVS, CDR2 FQNEAQ. This CDR3 has 14 amino acids. The chain's CDR3 is CASSSIANTGELFF. The CDR3 region has the DNA TGTGCCAGCAGCTCCATAGCGAACACCGGGGAGCTGTTTTTT.

This clone was found a few times. The chain couples TRBV18 to TRBJ1-1, with a tentative D call TRBD1 (5 bases). The CDR3 spans 14 residues. The V end was cut by 3 bases, the J end by 7 bases, with 15 bases between. Looked up from germline, CDR1 is KGHSH and CDR2 is LQKENI. For the CDR3, the DNA is TGTGCCAGCTCACCTCCCTCAGGGCAATATGAAGCTTTCTTT. Its translation: CASSPPSGQYEAFF.

The chain recombines TRBV3-1 (or the pseudogene TRBV3-2) with TRBJ1-1; TRBD1 matches 7 bases. The J segment lost 4 bases and the V segment lost 1 base, leaving 6 bases of the junction unmatched. The CDR3 is 15 amino acids. Germline CDR1 LGHDT, CDR2 YNNKEL (reference sequence). The CDR3 sequence: CASSQVGRGPTEAFF. The CDR3 DNA is TGTGCCAGCAGCCAAGTCGGGAGGGGGCCCACTGAAGCTTTCTTT.

This rearrangement joins TRBV5-4 to TRBJ2-1; 11 bases line up with TRBD2. The CDR3 length is 17 residues. J gave up 4 bases and V 2 bases, and 8 bases lay outside the gene matches. Germline V gives CDR1 SGHNT, CDR2 YYREEE (reference sequence). CDR3 sequence reads: CASSLGASGGLYNEQFF. The CDR3 DNA follows: TGTGCCAGCAGCTTAGGGGCTAGCGGGGGGCTTTACAATGAGCAGTTCTTC.

This rearrangement joins TRBV9 to TRBJ1-1; TRBD1 aligns across 10 bases. The J segment lost 7 bases and the V segment lost 3 bases, leaving 3 bases of the junction unmatched. Per the germline V gene, CDR1 is SGDLS and CDR2 is YYNGEE. The CDR3 extends over 13 amino acids. The CDR3 reads CASSGWDRGEAFF. The CDR3 bases are TGTGCCAGCAGCGGATGGGACAGGGGTGAAGCTTTCTTT.

The table lists this clone with a few counts. J is TRBJ2-7 and V is TRBV7-2; 10 bases match TRBD2. The CDR3 has 14 residues. V shed 4 bases and J 4 bases; nucleotides not matched to a gene: 4. Germline V gene sequence: CDR1 SGHTA, CDR2 FQGNSA. CDR3 sequence: CASSSAGGPYEQYF. CDR3 DNA: TGTGCCAGCAGCTCAGCGGGGGGGCCGTACGAGCAGTACTTC.

V usage is TRBV29-1 and J usage is TRBJ1-5, with D possibly being TRBD1 (5 bases). The CDR3 extends over 15 amino acids. V was trimmed by 3 bases and J by 4 bases, leaving 16 bases between them. From germline, CDR1 is SQVTM and CDR2 ANQGSEA. CDR3 nucleotides: TGCAGCGTTGAGGTCACAGGCATGGGGAATCAGCCCCAGCATTTT. Protein product: CSVEVTGMGNQPQHF.

This chain links TRBV19 with TRBJ1-5; 7 positions match TRBD1. This CDR3 region has 16 residues. Per the germline V gene, CDR1 is LNHDA and CDR2 is SQIVND (reference sequence). With 3 bases clipped from V and 3 bases from J, the junction kept 8 bases outside the gene matches. Here the CDR3 DNA reads TGTGCCAGTAGTATTGGGGACAGCGGCCTCAATCAGCCCCAGCATTTT. Protein sequence: CASSIGDSGLNQPQHF.

This clone was seen a single time. The chain uses TRBV7-8 and TRBJ1-5; TRBD1 aligns across 7 bases. CDR1 is SGHVS and CDR2 is FQNEAQ in the germline V gene. This CDR3 is built from 15 residues. V dropped 4 bases and J dropped 0; count of bases not matched to a gene: 3. The CDR3 DNA sequence: TGTGCCAGCAGCTCCCGGGACAGTAGCAATCAGCCCCAGCATTTT. Residues: CASSSRDSSNQPQHF.

CDR3 sequence (DNA): TGTGCCAGCGAACTTCTAACAGGCTACAATGAGCAGTTCTTC. Its translation: CASELLTGYNEQFF. The chain employs TRBV2 and TRBJ2-1, with a weak D call TRBD1 (5 bases). CDR3 length: 14 amino acids. Germline V gives CDR1 SNHLY, CDR2 FYNNEI. Trimming took 8 bases from V and 3 from J, leaving 14 bases between them. Using reference TRBV2 and TRBJ2-1 for the parts outside the CDR3, the full variable domain is EPEVTQTPSHQVTQMGQEVILRCVPISNHLYFYWYRQILGQKVEFLVSFYNNEISEKSEIFDDQFSVERPDGSNFTLKIRSTKLEDSAMYFCASELLTGYNEQFFGPGTRLTVL.

The gene calls are TRBV14 and TRBJ2-3; 8 bases are shared with TRBD2. V lost 1 base to trimming and J lost 4 bases; unmatched junction nucleotides: 7. Germline V CDR1 and CDR2: SGHDN, FVKESK. The CDR3 has 16 residues. CDR3 nucleotide sequence: TGTGCCAGCAGCCAAGTACGGGGGGGGCTGGCAGATACGCAGTATTTT. Translated: CASSQVRGGLADTQYF.

CDR3 loop: CASSLTDNQPQHF. The CDR3 region has the DNA TGTGCCAGCAGTTTGACAGACAATCAGCCCCAGCATTTT. V and J are TRBV27 and TRBJ1-5; the D gene is possibly TRBD1 (5 bases). The ends were cut back, 3 bases at V and 3 bases at J, with 6 bases in the middle. CDR3 length: 13 residues. Germline loops: CDR1 MNHEY, CDR2 SMNVEV (reference sequence).